The 4 T cell receptor beta chains reported below all come from one sample, sequenced in a study of T cell responses to AZD1222 COVID-19 vaccine. The table came from immunoSEQ multiplex PCR; TCRdb's copy has only in-frame clones and leaves some out. The sample has 150,000 or so clones, over 90% seen once. Here the sequenced sample was peripheral blood, taken on day 0 of MenACWY control vaccination. The receptors here all came from an adult in good health.

This clone has a single count. The chain recombines TRBV5-4 with TRBJ1-1, with D possibly TRBD1 on 5 matching bases. The length of the CDR3 is 14 residues. The ends were cut back, 3 bases at V and 9 bases at J, with 18 bases in the middle. Per the germline V gene, CDR1 is SGHNT and CDR2 is YYREEE (reference sequence). The CDR3 region is CASSSGYTGTKAFF. The CDR3 region has the DNA TGTGCCAGCAGCTCCGGGTATACAGGTACAAAAGCTTTCTTT.

The rearrangement joins TRBV11-1 to TRBJ2-2; TRBD2 might be the D (6 bases). V was shortened by 0 bases and J by 6 bases, with 14 bases between the two germline ends. CDR1 and CDR2 from the germline V gene are SGHAT and FQDESV (reference sequence). The CDR3 is 16 amino acids. The CDR3 sequence: CASSLARGRVAGELFF. In nucleotides, the CDR3 is TGTGCCAGCAGCTTAGCGCGGGGCAGGGTGGCCGGGGAGCTGTTTTTT.

The chain uses TRBV7-2 and TRBJ1-1, with D maybe TRBD1 (5 bases). The CDR3 covers 14 residues. Between the trimmed V and J ends, which lost 5 bases and 1 base, there was a span of 11 bases. CDR1 is SGHTA and CDR2 is FQGNSA in the germline V gene. CDR3 amino acids: CASSPGAANTEAFF. As DNA, the CDR3 is TGTGCCAGCAGCCCTGGGGCAGCGAACACTGAAGCTTTCTTT.

The chain is built from TRBV4-3 and TRBJ1-4; D uncertain. The CDR3 loop spans 15 amino acids. Germline V gives CDR1 LGHNA, CDR2 YSLEER. With 0 bases removed from V and 7 bases from J, the gap between germline ends came to 12 bases. The CDR3 protein is CASSQDEGLGEKLFF. The CDR3 nucleotides read TGCGCCAGCAGCCAAGACGAGGGTCTGGGTGAAAAACTGTTTTTT.